This T cell receptor beta chain was sequenced in a study of OX40 agonist ivuxolimab in advanced cancers. For this clone: Its target is not known.

CDR1 and CDR2 from the germline V gene are MNHNS and SASEGT. CDR3 length: 11 amino acids. V lost 6 bases and J 4 bases, leaving 7 bases between the germline ends. The table came from immunoSEQ multiplex PCR; TCRdb's copy has only in-frame clones and leaves some out. The data hold tens of thousands of clones, with nearly 90% observed a single time. Findings of the study overall: Clonal expansion among partial responders at 0.1-3.0 mg/kg ranked near the lowest. The study observed clonal expansion of CD4+ and CD8+ blood T cells by week 6 at 0.1 to 3.0 mg/kg.

The sample was CD4+ or CD8+ T cells sorted from blood, taken in a trial of the OX40 agonist ivuxolimab. This receptor was taken from an adult with an advanced solid tumor such as melanoma, head and neck, liver or kidney cancer. The chain is built from TRBV6-1 and TRBJ2-7; no clear D. The CDR3 loop reads CASSPYYEQYF. The CDR3 DNA reads as TGTGCCAGCAGCCCCTATTACGAGCAGTACTTC.